These T cell receptor beta chains were read from a single sample in a study of blood T cell repertoires in COVID-19. Clones were read by immunoSEQ multiplex PCR, and TCRdb kept only the in-frame ones, dropping some. Here the sample spans tens of thousands of clones, 76% being singletons. Sequences were obtained from peripheral blood. Source of these receptors: a woman aged 45-59 years with active or convalescent COVID-19. Each CDR3 is given with its conserved first and last residue.

j_call: TRBJ2-5
v_call: TRBV10-1
cdr3_aa: CASSTWTSGRGETQYF

j_call: TRBJ1-1
v_call: TRBV7-6
cdr3_aa: CASSLVGTGQGEAFF

j_call: TRBJ2-5
v_call: TRBV15
cdr3_aa: CATSRNSKETQYF

j_call: TRBJ2-3
v_call: TRBV5-1
cdr3_aa: CASSRAAGVGTDTQYF

j_call: TRBJ2-7
v_call: TRBV10-3
cdr3_aa: CAISEGLADLYYEQYF

j_call: TRBJ2-2
v_call: TRBV4-1
cdr3_aa: CASGNLGRADTGELFF

j_call: TRBJ1-3
v_call: TRBV2
cdr3_aa: CASTDNQGSGNTIYF

j_call: TRBJ1-1
v_call: TRBV6-2/TRBV6-3
cdr3_aa: CASSLGQFRAFF

j_call: TRBJ2-2
v_call: TRBV5-5
cdr3_aa: CASIQNTGELFF

j_call: TRBJ2-1
v_call: TRBV5-1
cdr3_aa: CASSPRPRSGGGNEQFF

j_call: TRBJ2-3
v_call: TRBV2
cdr3_aa: CASSGTSGTDTQYF

j_call: TRBJ2-7
v_call: TRBV27
cdr3_aa: CASSPGGRSGSYEQYF

j_call: TRBJ1-6
v_call: TRBV6-5
cdr3_aa: CASTSTGRGAPLHF

j_call: TRBJ1-2
v_call: TRBV3-1/TRBV3-2
cdr3_aa: CASSQDPRRTGGYTF

j_call: TRBJ1-2
v_call: TRBV6-2/TRBV6-3
cdr3_aa: CASSYFTGVYGYTF

j_call: TRBJ1-4
v_call: TRBV19
cdr3_aa: CASSGQGANEKLFF

j_call: TRBJ1-5
v_call: TRBV7-2
cdr3_aa: CASSPNRNQPQHF

j_call: TRBJ1-2
v_call: TRBV3-1/TRBV3-2
cdr3_aa: CASSQAGQGYTF

j_call: TRBJ1-1
v_call: TRBV7-8
cdr3_aa: CASSLWGGMGGRNTEAFF

j_call: TRBJ2-2
v_call: TRBV30
cdr3_aa: CAGSGGNTGELFF

j_call: TRBJ1-2
v_call: TRBV25-1
cdr3_aa: CASSERGLSYGYTF

j_call: TRBJ2-7
v_call: TRBV5-1
cdr3_aa: CASSLPGQGFEQYF

j_call: TRBJ2-1
v_call: TRBV7-3
cdr3_aa: CASSLTGTGNGEQFF

j_call: TRBJ1-2
v_call: TRBV3-1/TRBV3-2
cdr3_aa: CASTQGAGYGYTF

j_call: TRBJ1-4
v_call: TRBV6-5
cdr3_aa: CASHDRGANEKLFF

j_call: TRBJ2-7
v_call: TRBV19
cdr3_aa: CATSTRGTSEQYF

j_call: TRBJ1-4
v_call: TRBV27
cdr3_aa: CASSSRWGGPHEKLFF

j_call: TRBJ1-1
v_call: TRBV19
cdr3_aa: CATKGQFNTEAFF

j_call: TRBJ2-7
v_call: TRBV11-1
cdr3_aa: CASSPRTGLNEQYF

j_call: TRBJ2-7
v_call: TRBV12-3/TRBV12-4
cdr3_aa: CASSPSSGYEQYF

j_call: TRBJ2-3
v_call: TRBV27
cdr3_aa: CASSRTGGSGAGTQYF

j_call: TRBJ1-1
v_call: TRBV28
cdr3_aa: CASSRQLQGATAEAFF

j_call: TRBJ1-2
v_call: TRBV2
cdr3_aa: CASRTVNYGYTF

j_call: TRBJ2-5
v_call: TRBV21-1
cdr3_aa: CASSRGLHCETQYF

j_call: TRBJ1-5
v_call: TRBV10-3
cdr3_aa: CAIRQGDSNQPQHF

j_call: TRBJ1-4
v_call: TRBV5-8
cdr3_aa: CASSPDWANEKLFF

j_call: TRBJ1-2
v_call: TRBV30
cdr3_aa: CAWRTGAGYGYTF

j_call: TRBJ2-2
v_call: TRBV5-1
cdr3_aa: CASSLGTVLTGELFF

j_call: TRBJ2-3
v_call: TRBV23-1
cdr3_aa: CASSQSRRGRVGTDTQYF

j_call: TRBJ1-1
v_call: TRBV29-1
cdr3_aa: CSVSHRAAEAFF

j_call: TRBJ1-1
v_call: TRBV18
cdr3_aa: CASSAGAEAFF

j_call: TRBJ2-1
v_call: TRBV2
cdr3_aa: CASTDWGGEQFF

j_call: TRBJ2-1
v_call: TRBV5-4
cdr3_aa: CASSLGGSSYNEQFF

j_call: TRBJ1-1
v_call: TRBV19
cdr3_aa: CASSPGQGRGNTEAFF

j_call: TRBJ1-4
v_call: TRBV5-4
cdr3_aa: CASSSRTGGRNEKLFF

j_call: TRBJ1-3
v_call: TRBV19
cdr3_aa: CASSIPGTISGNTIYF

j_call: TRBJ1-1
v_call: TRBV6-5
cdr3_aa: CASGSRGTNTEAFF

j_call: TRBJ2-1
v_call: TRBV27
cdr3_aa: CASSAPSGGYGEQFF

j_call: TRBJ2-1
v_call: TRBV19
cdr3_aa: CASSPGLAVANEQFF